The 10 T cell receptor beta chains below were found in one sample sequenced in a study of blood T cell repertoires in COVID-19. Sequencing was performed with immunoSEQ multiplex PCR; in TCRdb, only in-frame clones are kept and a portion is missing. The sample carries 130,000 or so clones, approximately 86% recorded once. Sequenced material: peripheral blood. The receptors come from a woman in her fifties or sixties with acute or convalescent COVID-19.

The CDR3 nucleotides read TGTGCCAGCAGAAGGGACTTGAACACTGAAGCTTTCTTT. It is translated as CASRRDLNTEAFF. V and J are TRBV2 and TRBJ1-1, with D tentatively TRBD1 (5 bases). Trimming left V 6 bases short and J 0 bases short, with 8 bases between. From germline, CDR1 is SNHLY and CDR2 FYNNEI. The CDR3 consists of 13 residues.

The rearrangement uses TRBV23-1 and TRBJ1-4; 7 bases are shared with TRBD1. TRBV23-1 is an ORF for which the function is uncertain. V was clipped by 3 bases and J by 7 bases; unmatched bases: 17. The CDR3 totals 18 residues. This chain's CDR3 is CASSHPCCQGEKREKLFF. CDR3 DNA sequence: TGCGCCAGCAGTCATCCGTGTTGTCAGGGGGAAAAGCGTGAAAAACTGTTTTTT.

The CDR3 coding sequence is TGTGCCAGCAGCTTAGGGGGACAGCCGAATTCACCCCTCCACTTT. This translates into CASSLGGQPNSPLHF. The chain recombines TRBV13 with TRBJ1-6; 7 nucleotides align to TRBD1. CDR1 PRHDT and CDR2 FYEKMQ come from the germline V gene (reference sequence). The CDR3 consists of 15 residues. After removal of 0 bases from V and 7 bases from J, the junction contained 3 bases not matched to a gene.

This chain uses TRBV19 with TRBJ2-2, with TRBD1 as a possible D gene (6 bases). The germline gives CDR1 LNHDA, CDR2 SQIVND (reference sequence). This CDR3 region has 14 residues. Trimming stripped 2 bases from V and 4 bases from J, with 8 bases between. The CDR3 spells CASSIQGTTGELFF. As DNA, the CDR3 is TGTGCCAGTAGTATACAGGGGACCACCGGGGAGCTGTTTTTT.

The chain uses TRBV10-3 and TRBJ1-2, with 11 nucleotides matching TRBD1. V lost 7 bases, J lost 7 bases, and 5 bases stayed unmatched. The length of the CDR3 is 13 residues. The germline V gene encodes CDR1 ENHRY and CDR2 SYGVKD. CDR3 nucleotides: TGTGCCATCACCGCGGACAGGGGGCTTGGCTACACCTTC. This translates into CAITADRGLGYTF.

The chain employs TRBV7-6 and TRBJ2-2, with TRBD1 matching over 8 bases. The length of the CDR3 is 16 residues. Trimming took 1 base from V and 1 from J; bases not matched to a gene: 2. The V gene's germline CDR1 is SGHVS and CDR2 FNYEAQ. CDR3 protein: CASSLEGTGNTGELFF. The CDR3 DNA reads TGTGCCAGCAGCTTAGAAGGGACAGGGAACACCGGGGAGCTGTTTTTT.

This rearrangement joins TRBV9 to TRBJ1-3; 7 bases fit TRBD1. V lost 0 bases to trimming and J lost 0 bases; unmatched junction nucleotides: 6. The germline CDR1 and CDR2 sequences are SGDLS and YYNGEE. There are 17 residues in the CDR3. The CDR3 spells CASSVVGTVASGNTIYF. For the CDR3, the DNA is TGTGCCAGCAGCGTAGTTGGGACAGTAGCCTCTGGAAACACCATATATTTT.

The rearrangement uses TRBV7-3 and TRBJ2-1; TRBD2 aligns across 8 bases. CDR3 size: 16 residues. V dropped 5 bases and J dropped 3; count of bases not matched to a gene: 9. Per germline, CDR1 SGHTA and CDR2 FQGTGA. CDR3 DNA sequence: TGTGCCAGCAGCACCCAAGCGGGGGCACACTACAATGAGCAGTTCTTC. This codes for CASSTQAGAHYNEQFF.

The chain carries TRBV3-1 (or the pseudogene TRBV3-2) and TRBJ2-7; 7 bases match TRBD1. The CDR3 spans 14 residues. The junction had 4 bases not matched to a gene; V was cut back by 4 bases and J by 1 base. CDR1 LGHDT and CDR2 YNNKEL come from the germline V gene (reference sequence). DNA of the CDR3: TGTGCCAGCAGCCTAGGGGGCTATTCCTACGAGCAGTACTTC. Translating gives CASSLGGYSYEQYF.

This clone was seen a few times. The genes are TRBV19 and TRBJ2-3, with TRBD2 identical over 14 bases. Trimming at V came to 7 bases and at J to 5 bases, leaving 2 bases not matched to a gene. The CDR3 runs 14 residues. Per germline, CDR1 LNHDA and CDR2 SQIVND (reference sequence). CDR3 DNA: TGTGCCAGTACCGGGACTAGCGGGGGAGATACGCAGTATTTT. Its translation is CASTGTSGGDTQYF.